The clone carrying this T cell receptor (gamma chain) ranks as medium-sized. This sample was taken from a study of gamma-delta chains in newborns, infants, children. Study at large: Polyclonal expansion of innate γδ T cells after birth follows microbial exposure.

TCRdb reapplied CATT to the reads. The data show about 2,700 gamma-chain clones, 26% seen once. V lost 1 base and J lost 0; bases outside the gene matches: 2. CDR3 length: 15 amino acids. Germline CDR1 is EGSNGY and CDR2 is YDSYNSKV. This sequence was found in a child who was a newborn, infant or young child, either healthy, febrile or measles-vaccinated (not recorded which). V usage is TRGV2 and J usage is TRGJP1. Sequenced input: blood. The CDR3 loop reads CATWDGDTTGWFKIF. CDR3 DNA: TGTGCCACCTGGGACGGCGATACCACTGGTTGGTTCAAGATATTT.